The source of this T cell receptor beta chain is a study of response to subunit inactivated influenza vaccine. TCRdb reprocessed the RT-PCR reads via MiXCR and lists one record per CDR3 protein. The data hold 500,000 or so distinct CDR3 sequences, with more than 15% observed a single time. The CDR3 length is 16 residues. Trimming shortened V by 3 bases and J by 1 base, and 12 bases separated the two germline ends. The germline gives CDR1 KGHDR, CDR2 SFDVKD. This clonotype was picked up a small number of times. Sequencing used CD4+ T cells sorted from PBMCs, obtained roughly 24 months after vaccination. The rearrangement links TRBV24-1 to TRBJ2-4, with D maybe TRBD2 (5 bases). This receptor was taken from a man aged 50-75 years who received an inactivated influenza vaccine. The CDR3 nucleotides read TGTGCCACCAGTGATCCGTCTGGGGAGGCCAAAAACATTCAGTACTTC. Its translation is CATSDPSGEAKNIQYF.